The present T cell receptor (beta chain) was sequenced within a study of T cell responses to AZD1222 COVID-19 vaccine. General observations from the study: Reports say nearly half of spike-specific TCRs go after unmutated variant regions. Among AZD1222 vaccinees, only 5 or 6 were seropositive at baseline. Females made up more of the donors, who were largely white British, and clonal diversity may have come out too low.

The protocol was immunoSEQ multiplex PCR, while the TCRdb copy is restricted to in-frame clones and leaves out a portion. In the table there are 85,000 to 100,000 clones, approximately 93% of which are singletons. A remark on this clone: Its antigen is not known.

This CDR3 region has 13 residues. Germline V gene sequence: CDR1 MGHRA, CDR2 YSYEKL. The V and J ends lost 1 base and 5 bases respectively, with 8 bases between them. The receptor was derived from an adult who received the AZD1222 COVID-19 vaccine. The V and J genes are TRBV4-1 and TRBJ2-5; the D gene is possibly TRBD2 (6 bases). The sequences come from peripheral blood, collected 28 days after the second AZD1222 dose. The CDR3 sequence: CASSQGRGETQYF. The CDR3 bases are TGCGCCAGCAGCCAAGGACGGGGGGAGACCCAGTACTTC.